The clone carrying this T cell receptor beta chain appeared many times. Its antigen is as yet unknown. The source of the sample is a study of regulatory T cells in long-lasting Graves disease. Relying on iRepertoire HTBI primers and Arm-PCR of CDR3 regions, the team built TCR beta libraries. Via MiXCR, TCRdb re-called the multiplex PCR reads, giving one row per CDR3 protein. This repertoire shows hundreds of thousands of distinct CDR3 sequences, 16% found once; its top ten account for about 10%. Overall study findings and caveats: Persistent disease preferred TRBV28, TRBJ1-2 and TRBJ2-5; new disease, TRBV20-1 and TRBJ2-1.

Indicated time point: newly diagnosed GD, antithyroid drugs for less than 3 months. Preparation of the TCR library used RNA extracted from PBMCs. It was American Thyroid Association guidelines that determined Graves' disease diagnosis. Patients all came to the study from an endocrinology department in Xi'an, China. V was clipped by 6 bases and J by 3 bases, with 15 bases between them. The CDR3 totals 15 residues. The germline CDR1 and CDR2 sequences are SEHNR and FQNEAQ (reference sequence). The same sample was also studied in work on T cells in Graves' hyperthyroidism and ophthalmopathy.

The material was peripheral blood mononuclear cells (PBMCs), obtained at new diagnosis, from a patient treated with antithyroid drugs. This receptor was taken from a woman aged 25 to 45 with Graves disease. This rearrangement joins TRBV7-9 to TRBJ2-1; TRBD2 is a possible D gene (7 bases). CDR3 coding DNA: TGTGCCAGCAGGACAGGACTAGTTGGCTACAATGAGCAGTTCTTC. Amino acids: CASRTGLVGYNEQFF.